A single sample gave rise to the 5 T cell receptor beta chains below, sequenced in a study of metastatic and nonmetastatic thyroid tumors. TCRdb re-clonotyped the PCR reads through MiXCR. The sample holds 15,000 or so clones; roughly 25% are singletons and the top ten take 12%. All patients were untreated before thyroid surgery. Sequenced input: tumor tissue. The receptor set was obtained from a female donor with papillary thyroid cancer or a benign thyroid nodule (not recorded which). Some clones in this sample may be carry-over from other donors' samples.

CDR3 in amino acids: CSVLDGDYGYTF. DNA for the CDR3: TGCAGTGTCCTGGACGGTGATTATGGCTACACCTTC. The chain combines TRBV20-1 with TRBJ1-2; D is uncertain. Germline assignment: CDR1 DFQATT and CDR2 SNEGSKA (reference sequence). With 7 bases removed from V and 5 bases from J, the gap between germline ends came to 14 bases. This CDR3 has 12 amino acids.

A remark on this clone: One base away lies a much larger clone, so this may be a sequencing read error. This chain joins TRBV9 and TRBJ2-3, with D perhaps matching TRBD2 (7 bases). The CDR3 runs 16 residues. Germline V gives CDR1 SGDLS, CDR2 YYNGEE. With 3 bases removed from V and 7 bases from J, the gap between germline ends came to 21 bases. The CDR3 region has the DNA TGTGCCAGCAGCGCGGGGGGCGGCGGGAGTGCCTATACGCAGTATTTT. It is translated as CASSAGGGGSAYTQYF.

This clone has a handful of counts. The V gene is TRBV27, the J gene TRBJ1-2; possible D gene TRBD1, 5 bases. CDR1 is MNHEY, CDR2 SMNVEV, per germline (reference sequence). This CDR3 is built from 15 residues. The V end was cut by 3 bases, the J end by 4 bases, with 15 bases between. The CDR3 here is CASSFGGPAGYGYTF. CDR3 in DNA: TGTGCCAGCAGTTTTGGGGGACCGGCGGGCTATGGCTACACCTTC.

By frequency in the sample, this clone is medium-sized. The DNA for the CDR3 is TGTGCCAGCAGGGGACACTACGAGCAGTACTTC. Residues: CASRGHYEQYF. The genes are TRBV2 and TRBJ2-7; possibly TRBD1 for D (6 bases). The germline gives CDR1 SNHLY, CDR2 FYNNEI. The CDR3 sequence is 11 residues long. V lost 6 bases and J 3 bases, leaving 6 bases between the germline ends.

This clone has at least ten counts. V usage is TRBV5-5 and J usage is TRBJ2-7, with 8 bases matching TRBD2. The CDR3 loop spans 14 amino acids. The J segment lost 0 bases and the V segment lost 1 base, leaving 0 bases of the junction unmatched. Per the germline V gene, CDR1 is SGHKS and CDR2 is YYEKEE (reference sequence). This chain's CDR3 is CASSLSGSSYEQYF. The CDR3 coding sequence is TGTGCCAGCAGCTTGAGCGGGAGCTCCTACGAGCAGTACTTC.